Below are 12 T cell receptor beta chains sequenced from a single sample in a study of T cell responses to AZD1222 COVID-19 vaccine. Assay used: immunoSEQ multiplex PCR; TCRdb lists only in-frame clones, some missing. The sample holds roughly 150,000 clones, roughly 90% seen once. This specimen consisted of peripheral blood, obtained on day 0 of AZD1222 vaccination. The source is an adult in good health.

This chain links TRBV19 with TRBJ1-2; D is unresolved. This CDR3 has 16 amino acids. Germline CDR1 reads LNHDA; CDR2 reads SQIVND (reference sequence). The V gene lost 5 bases and the J gene lost 6 bases, with 22 bases spanning the gap. The CDR3 coding sequence is TGTGCCAGTAGTGTAACATACTCAAGTTTTGAGCATGGCTACACCTTC. It is translated as CASSVTYSSFEHGYTF. The complete variable domain, with remaining parts taken from reference TRBV19 and TRBJ1-2, reads DGGITQSPKYLFRKEGQNVTLSCEQNLNHDAMYWYRQDPGQGLRLIYYSQIVNDFQKGDIAEGYSVSREKKESFPLTVTSAQKNPTAFYLCASSVTYSSFEHGYTFGSGTRLTVV.

The chain carries TRBV4-2 and TRBJ2-2; 10 bases are shared with TRBD2. V lost 1 base and J lost 6; bases outside the gene matches: 11. The CDR3 extends over 18 amino acids. Per the germline V gene, CDR1 is LGHNA and CDR2 is YNFKEQ. This chain's CDR3 is CASSQAVVAGGVAGELFF. CDR3 DNA: TGTGCCAGCAGCCAAGCCGTCGTAGCGGGAGGTGTCGCCGGGGAGCTGTTTTTT.

J is TRBJ1-6 and V is TRBV6-1; D remains ambiguous. Looked up from germline, CDR1 is MNHNS and CDR2 is SASEGT. V lost 2 bases to trimming and J lost 7 bases, with 15 bases between them. CDR3 length: 16 residues. The CDR3 loop reads CASSERGGLKNSPLHF. The CDR3 region has the DNA TGTGCCAGCAGTGAAAGAGGAGGTTTGAAGAATTCACCCCTCCACTTT.

This clone has a single count. This chain joins TRBV7-2 and TRBJ2-7; maybe TRBD1 (6 bases). The V gene's germline CDR1 is SGHTA and CDR2 FQGNSA. The CDR3 runs 16 residues. V was clipped by 3 bases and J by 2 bases, with 17 bases between them. The CDR3 nucleotides read TGTGCCAGCAGCTTGCCGGGACACACGAAACCCTACGAGCAGTACTTC. Translated: CASSLPGHTKPYEQYF.

V is TRBV20-1 and J is TRBJ2-7; 8 bases are shared with TRBD2. The CDR3 totals 15 residues. V dropped 3 bases and J dropped 0; count of bases not matched to a gene: 7. Germline lookup yields CDR1 DFQATT and CDR2 SNEGSKA (reference sequence). The CDR3 here is CSASRGGGSSYEQYF. As DNA, the CDR3 is TGCAGTGCTAGTAGGGGCGGGGGGTCCTCCTACGAGCAGTACTTC.

The chain has TRBV11-2 and TRBJ2-5; no firm D call. In germline, CDR1 is SGHAT, CDR2 FQNNGV. Trimming took off 3 bases at V and 2 bases at J, with 7 bases between the two ends. The CDR3 length is 13 residues. In DNA form, the CDR3 reads TGTGCCAGCAGCTTTGGGTTTCAAGAGACCCAGTACTTC. It translates to CASSFGFQETQYF. Together with reference TRBV11-2 and TRBJ2-5, the CDR3 gives the full variable domain: EAGVAQSPRYKIIEKRQSVAFWCNPISGHATLYWYQQILGQGPKLLIQFQNNGVVDDSQLPKDRFSAERLKGVDSTLKIQPAKLEDSAVYLCASSFGFQETQYFGPGTRLLVL.

This chain uses TRBV5-1 with TRBJ1-5, with D perhaps TRBD1 (6 bases). The CDR3 is 16 residues long. The germline gives CDR1 SGHRS, CDR2 YFSETQ. Trimming removed 0 bases at V and 3 bases at J, with 13 bases between. The CDR3 loop reads CASSLGVTGTNQPQHF. The DNA for the CDR3 is TGCGCCAGCAGCTTGGGAGTTACAGGGACCAATCAGCCCCAGCATTTT.

The V gene is TRBV6-5, the J gene TRBJ1-1; no reliable D call. CDR3 length: 11 residues. Germline values: CDR1 MNHEY, CDR2 SVGAGI. The ends were cut back, 5 bases at V and 5 bases at J, with 6 bases in the middle. CDR3 region: CASSTRTEAFF. CDR3 nucleotides: TGTGCCAGCAGTACACGTACTGAAGCTTTCTTT.

The chain couples TRBV6-8 to TRBJ1-1; TRBD1 agrees at 10 bases. The CDR3 sequence is 13 residues long. With V trimmed by 10 bases and J by 2 bases, 4 bases remained unmatched. CDR1 is MNHGY, CDR2 SAAAGT, per germline. The CDR3 DNA sequence: TGTGCCACTCGGACAGGGGGTAACACTGAAGCTTTCTTT. Amino acid sequence: CATRTGGNTEAFF.

This sequence joins TRBV7-3 and TRBJ1-2, with 7 bases identical to TRBD1. The CDR3 length is 16 residues. Germline CDR1 SGHTA, CDR2 FQGTGA. After removal of 5 bases from V and 4 bases from J, the junction contained 13 bases not matched to a gene. CDR3 amino acids: CASSPRGPPLGYGYTF. The CDR3 DNA follows: TGTGCCAGCAGCCCAAGGGGGCCACCTTTGGGCTATGGCTACACCTTC. The whole variable domain, filled in from reference TRBV7-3 and TRBJ1-2, reads GAGVSQTPSNKVTEKGKYVELRCDPISGHTALYWYRQSLGQGPEFLIYFQGTGAADDSGLPNDRFFAVRPEGSVSTLKIQRTERGDSAVYLCASSPRGPPLGYGYTFGSGTRLTVV.

In this sample, this clone turned up once. This rearrangement joins TRBV3-1 (or the pseudogene TRBV3-2) to TRBJ1-1; 8 bases align to TRBD1. V shed 7 bases, J shed 4 bases, and the junction held 5 bases outside the gene matches. Germline V gene lookup returns CDR1 LGHDT and CDR2 YNNKEL (reference sequence). The CDR3 is 13 amino acids. CDR3: CASIRTGSTEAFF. DNA of the CDR3: TGTGCCAGCATCCGGACAGGGTCCACTGAAGCTTTCTTT.

This clone showed up just once. The gene calls are TRBV6-5 and TRBJ1-4; 11 bases align to TRBD1. Germline values: CDR1 MNHEY, CDR2 SVGAGI. With 2 bases clipped from V and 7 bases from J, the junction kept 6 bases outside the gene matches. The length of the CDR3 is 16 residues. The CDR3 nucleotides are TGTGCCAGCAGTTACACGAGGACAGGGGGCGTTGAAAAACTGTTTTTT. Its translation: CASSYTRTGGVEKLFF.